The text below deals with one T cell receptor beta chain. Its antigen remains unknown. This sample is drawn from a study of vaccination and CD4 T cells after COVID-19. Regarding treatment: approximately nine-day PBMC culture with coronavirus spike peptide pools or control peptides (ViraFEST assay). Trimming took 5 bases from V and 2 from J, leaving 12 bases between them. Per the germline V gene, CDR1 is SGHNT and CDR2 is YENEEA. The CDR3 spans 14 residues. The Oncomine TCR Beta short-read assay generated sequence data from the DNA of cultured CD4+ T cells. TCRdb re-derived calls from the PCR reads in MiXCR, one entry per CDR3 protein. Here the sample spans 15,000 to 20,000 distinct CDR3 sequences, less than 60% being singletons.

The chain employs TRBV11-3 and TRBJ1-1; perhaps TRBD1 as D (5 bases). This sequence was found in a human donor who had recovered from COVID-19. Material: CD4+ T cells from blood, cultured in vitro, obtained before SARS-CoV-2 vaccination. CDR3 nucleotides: TGTGCCAGCAGCCAACTCACAGGAAACACTGAAGCTTTCTTT. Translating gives CASSQLTGNTEAFF.